These T cell receptor beta chains were read from a single sample in a study of cytomegalovirus exposure and HLA in healthy donors. Produced via immunoSEQ multiplex PCR; TCRdb's table is partial and in-frame only. Of fewer than 130,000 clones listed, approximately 89% were seen once; the top ten hold 1.5% to 2%. The sequenced material came from PBMCs. These receptors originate from a woman under 30 in good health and CMV-seronegative. Both conserved end residues are part of each CDR3. D genes are given only for firm matches. The listing skips clone size in some rows; elsewhere it reads once, few, many or a size class.

d_gene,j_gene,abundance,v_gene,CDR3aa,CDR3nt
TRBD2,TRBJ2-1,-,TRBV5-1,CASSPGLAVRYNEQFF,TGCGCCAGCAGCCCGGGACTAGCGGTTCGTTACAATGAGCAGTTCTTC
-,TRBJ1-5,-,TRBV28,CASSLKGGGDLRGNQPQHF,TGTGCCAGCAGTTTAAAGGGGGGGGGCGATCTCCGTGGTAATCAGCCCCAGCATTTT
-,TRBJ2-7,once,TRBV6-4,CARTSGQYF,TGTGCCAGAACCTCGGGGCAGTACTTC
TRBD2,TRBJ2-5,-,TRBV18,CASSPPAPGGETQYF,TGTGCCAGCTCACCACCTGCTCCGGGGGGGGAGACCCAGTACTTC
TRBD1,TRBJ1-1,-,TRBV6-5,CASSKTQGAGTEAFF,TGTGCCAGCAGCAAAACCCAGGGGGCTGGGACTGAAGCTTTCTTT
TRBD2,TRBJ2-1,-,TRBV6-6,CASATSGRVNEQFF,TGTGCCAGCGCGACTAGCGGGAGGGTGAATGAGCAGTTCTTC
-,TRBJ1-2,once,TRBV7-9,CASSTDNLYGYTF,TGTGCCAGTTCGACAGACAACCTCTATGGCTACACCTTC
-,TRBJ1-1,-,TRBV19,CASTTGRTEAFF,TGTGCCTCTACCACGGGGAGGACTGAAGCTTTCTTT
TRBD1,TRBJ1-2,-,TRBV28,CASSSTTGPNYGYTF,TGTGCCAGCAGTTCCACGACAGGGCCGAACTATGGCTACACCTTC
TRBD1,TRBJ2-7,-,TRBV9,CASSPNIQGSYEQYF,TGTGCCAGCAGCCCCAACATACAGGGGAGTTACGAGCAGTACTTC
TRBD1,TRBJ2-1,-,TRBV5-1,CASSSGQGGEQFF,TGCGCCAGCAGTTCGGGACAGGGAGGTGAGCAGTTCTTC
-,TRBJ1-5,once,TRBV28,CASSLFYRQTLSNQPQHF,TGTGCCAGCAGTTTATTCTATCGGCAGACACTTAGCAATCAGCCCCAGCATTTT
-,TRBJ2-1,-,TRBV30,CAWSSRQINNEQFF,TGTGCCTGGAGTTCACGACAGATTAACAATGAGCAGTTCTTC
TRBD1,TRBJ2-1,-,TRBV29-1,CSVGHRGDRANEQFF,TGCAGCGTTGGACACAGGGGGGACAGGGCCAATGAGCAGTTCTTC
TRBD2,TRBJ2-1,-,TRBV29-1,CSVEGLAGDVNEQFF,TGCAGCGTTGAGGGACTAGCGGGAGATGTCAATGAGCAGTTCTTC
-,TRBJ1-4,once,TRBV6-5,CASSYDGGSEKLFF,TGTGCCAGCAGTTACGACGGGGGTAGTGAAAAACTGTTTTTT
-,TRBJ2-1,-,TRBV7-9,CASSLGQGNEQFF,TGTGCCAGCAGCTTAGGGCAGGGGAATGAGCAGTTCTTC
-,TRBJ1-3,once,TRBV2,CASSATISLSGNTIYF,TGTGCCAGCAGTGCGACTATATCTCTCTCTGGAAACACCATATATTTT
-,TRBJ2-1,once,TRBV27,CASSHGGNEQFF,TGTGCCAGCAGTCACGGGGGAAATGAGCAGTTCTTC
TRBD1,TRBJ1-1,-,TRBV4-2,CASSPQRTGALEAFF,TGTGCCAGCAGCCCTCAGAGGACAGGGGCCCTTGAAGCTTTCTTT
TRBD1,TRBJ2-1,-,TRBV4-3,CASSQDGTVGFNEQFF,TGCGCCAGCAGCCAAGATGGGACAGTGGGGTTCAATGAGCAGTTCTTC
TRBD1,TRBJ2-2,-,TRBV11-2,CASSLDLTGQGTGELFF,TGTGCCAGCAGCTTAGATCTAACGGGACAGGGCACCGGGGAGCTGTTTTTT
-,TRBJ2-1,-,TRBV27,CASSTRTSSYNEQFF,TGTGCCAGCAGTACCCGAACCAGCTCCTACAATGAGCAGTTCTTC
-,TRBJ1-3,few,TRBV6-1,CASLDNRGNTIYF,TGTGCCAGCTTAGACAATCGGGGAAACACCATATATTTT
-,TRBJ1-2,-,TRBV10-3,CAIEVGGGYTF,TGTGCCATCGAGGTGGGAGGTGGCTACACCTTC
TRBD2,TRBJ2-2,-,TRBV6-4,CASSQAVRLAGVGELFF,TGTGCCAGCAGTCAAGCAGTCCGACTAGCGGGAGTCGGGGAGCTGTTTTTT
TRBD1,TRBJ2-4,-,TRBV18,CASSPHGQGFTKNIQYF,TGTGCCAGCTCACCTCACGGACAGGGTTTTACCAAAAACATTCAGTACTTC
TRBD1,TRBJ2-5,-,TRBV6-7,CASSYPRAGQGYQETQYF,TGTGCCAGCAGTTACCCGAGAGCAGGACAGGGATACCAAGAGACCCAGTACTTC
TRBD1,TRBJ1-1,-,TRBV9,CASSVRTGQGVDPALNTEAFF,TGTGCCAGCAGCGTACGGACGGGGCAGGGGGTGGATCCTGCTTTGAACACTGAAGCTTTCTTT
-,TRBJ2-3,-,TRBV27,CASSLGGSTDTQYF,TGTGCCAGCAGTTTAGGCGGGAGCACAGATACGCAGTATTTT
-,TRBJ2-2,-,TRBV6-5,CASSSDRPSGELFF,TGTGCCAGCAGCTCCGACAGGCCCAGCGGGGAGCTGTTTTTT
-,TRBJ1-4,few,TRBV2,CASSGAFGQPHNEKLFF,TGTGCCAGCAGTGGGGCTTTTGGACAGCCCCATAATGAAAAACTGTTTTTT
-,TRBJ1-2,few,TRBV29-1,CRGGLDYGYTF,TGCAGGGGGGGGCTTGACTATGGCTACACCTTC
TRBD1,TRBJ1-4,-,TRBV9,CASSPTGRYEKLFF,TGTGCCAGCAGCCCGACAGGGAGGTACGAAAAACTGTTTTTT
TRBD2,TRBJ2-7,-,TRBV4-2,CASSPEPYSGGADYEQYF,TGTGCCAGCAGCCCTGAGCCCTATAGCGGGGGGGCTGACTACGAGCAGTACTTC
-,TRBJ1-5,-,TRBV7-2,CASSSQGFETNQPQHF,TGTGCCAGCAGCTCACAGGGATTTGAAACCAATCAGCCCCAGCATTTT
-,TRBJ2-7,-,TRBV4-2,CASSHGTLYEQYF,TGTGCCAGCAGCCACGGGACATTATACGAGCAGTACTTC
-,TRBJ1-2,-,TRBV19,CASGQRNNYGYTF,TGTGCCAGTGGACAGCGTAACAACTATGGCTACACCTTC
-,TRBJ1-2,-,TRBV29-1,CSVVGQSITYGYTF,TGCAGCGTTGTGGGGCAAAGCATCACCTATGGCTACACCTTC
TRBD1,TRBJ1-4,-,TRBV2,CASSGTLGQELNEKLFF,TGTGCCAGCAGTGGAACGTTGGGACAGGAATTAAATGAAAAACTGTTTTTT
TRBD2,TRBJ2-7,-,TRBV4-1,CASSQDGGGEGYEQYF,TGCGCCAGCAGCCAAGATGGGGGAGGGGAGGGTTACGAGCAGTACTTC
-,TRBJ2-7,-,TRBV5-8,CASSLGLGDYEQYF,TGTGCCAGCAGCTTGGGGCTTGGAGACTACGAGCAGTACTTC
-,TRBJ2-7,once,TRBV27,CASSQTASQGSYEQYF,TGTGCCAGCAGCCAAACCGCTTCACAGGGATCCTACGAGCAGTACTTC
-,TRBJ2-5,-,TRBV28,CASSFRETQYF,TGTGCCAGCAGTTTCCGGGAGACCCAGTACTTC